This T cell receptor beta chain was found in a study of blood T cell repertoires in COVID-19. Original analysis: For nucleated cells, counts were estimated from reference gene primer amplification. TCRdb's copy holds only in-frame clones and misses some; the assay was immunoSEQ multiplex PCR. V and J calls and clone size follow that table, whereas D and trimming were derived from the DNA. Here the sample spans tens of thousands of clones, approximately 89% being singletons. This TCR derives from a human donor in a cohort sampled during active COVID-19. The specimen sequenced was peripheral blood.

CDR3 in DNA: TGTGCCAGTAGTGCCCGCTTAGCTGGGGCCAACGTCCTGACTTTC. This gives the protein CASSARLAGANVLTF. V is TRBV19 and J is TRBJ2-6; no clear D. V was shortened by 5 bases and J by 2 bases, with 10 bases between the two germline ends. Germline lookup yields CDR1 LNHDA and CDR2 SQIVND (reference sequence). The CDR3 consists of 15 residues.